This T cell receptor beta chain was captured by sequencing in a study of blood T cell repertoires in COVID-19 (dated by TCRdb to 2020 to 2022). Study-wide context: Collaborator samples came from the United States, Italy and Spain and covered acute and convalescent phases of COVID-19. The material from the prospective study consisted of cDNA or gDNA derived from T cells, B-cell-depleted T cells, or PBMCs. The dataset comprised deeply sampled blood TCRbeta repertoires from subjects exposed to, actively infected with, or recovered from COVID-19. The repertoires were released in a freely available public database meant as a resource for research on the immune response to SARS-CoV-2. The samples were drawn from the first 160 participants of the ongoing ImmuneRACE study and from some 1,300 subjects provided by 6 global collaborators. The sample metadata nearly always contained a de-identified subject ID, COVID-19 status, age in years and sex. HLA class I and class II types, where available, came from metadata supplied by the sample provider rather than from assay-based typing. The research as a whole found: Clinical and demographic metadata were provided uncurated, with the amount varying by source and participant.

The immunoSEQ Assay, a bias-controlled multiplex PCR, was used to amplify TCRbeta CDR3 regions from genomic DNA. Turning to the authors' computational methods: The number of nucleated cells in each sample was estimated by amplification of reference gene primers within the assay. Sequence reads were collapsed and filtered to measure the absolute abundance of every unique TCRbeta CDR3 rearrangement. For each sample, productive Simpson clonality was calculated by taking the square root of Simpson's diversity index across productive rearrangements. Here the immuneACCESS table is served through TCRdb, limited to in-frame sequences with V and J called. Missing clones are a known gap in these copies; in checked studies unresolved V genes cover under half, and the rest lacks a known reason. Clone size and the V and J calls come from that table; the DNA yielded D and trimming. The sample table lists 200,000 to 250,000 clones, 90% of them with a count of one. Clones ranked in the top ten supply approximately 2.5% of the sample.

The germline V and J ends show losses of 3 bases and 8 bases respectively, and no gene match explains 5 bases of the junction. The CDR3 has 13 amino acids, counting the end cysteine and phenylalanine. Only CDR3 DNA is held: 39 bases, read in frame from base 1. At one collaborating source in Seattle, patients were enrolled during active infection and were followed longitudinally through the course of disease. The collaborating institutions used their own protocols to collect whole blood in K2EDTA tubes. Collaborator samples were shipped for TCRbeta analysis as frozen whole blood, isolated PBMCs, or DNA extracted from either sample type. A note on this clone: What antigen it recognizes has not been identified. The input lacks base qualities; no much larger clone sits a single base away.

The chain joins TRBV12-3 or TRBV12-4 to TRBJ1-2, with 8 bases matching TRBD1. The specimen was peripheral blood. This TCR came from a young man with COVID-19, enrolled during active disease. Here is the DNA: TGTGCCAGCAGTTTTTCGACAGGGGAAGGCTACACCTTC. Its product reads: CASSFSTGEGYTF.